Below, one T cell receptor (beta chain) is given with its context. This record comes from a study of blood T cell repertoires in COVID-19. Germline CDR1 is SGHRS and CDR2 is YFSETQ. V dropped 0 bases and J dropped 2 bases, with 9 bases sitting between them. CDR3 length: 14 amino acids. Clones were sequenced by immunoSEQ multiplex PCR, and TCRdb holds only the in-frame ones, with some missing. The table lists fewer than 300,000 clones, around 90% of them singletons. The source of this sequence is a young woman who had recovered from COVID-19. The chain couples TRBV5-1 to TRBJ2-7, with D perhaps matching TRBD1 (5 bases). Sequencing input: PBMCs or T cells enriched from blood (not recorded which). The CDR3 is CASSLVTGPYEQYF. The CDR3 coding sequence is TGCGCCAGCAGCTTGGTTACAGGCCCCTACGAGCAGTACTTC.